The entry below describes one T cell receptor (beta chain). With V trimmed by 0 bases and J by 3 bases, 0 bases remained unmatched. Germline CDR1 is SGDLS and CDR2 is YYNGEE. CDR3 length: 15 residues. This record belongs to a study of blood T cell repertoires in COVID-19. About the study: Samples of COVID-19 (acute and convalescent) were obtained from the United States, Italy and Spain. In each case, the material was cDNA or gDNA derived from T cells, B-cell-depleted T cells, or PBMCs.

Clones were sequenced by immunoSEQ multiplex PCR, and TCRdb holds only the in-frame ones, with some missing. The sample lists 310,000 or so clones; around 84% were seen once. The chain is built from TRBV9 and TRBJ1-4, with 9 bases aligning to TRBD1. The specimen sequenced was peripheral blood. The TCR sequence derives from a man between 70 and 80 years old with acute or convalescent COVID-19. DNA for the CDR3: TGTGCCAGCAGCGTAGGGGACAGGGCTAATGAAAAACTGTTTTTT. This encodes CASSVGDRANEKLFF. The full variable domain, its missing parts supplied by reference TRBV9 and TRBJ1-4, is DSGVTQTPKHLITATGQRVTLRCSPRSGDLSVYWYQQSLDQGLQFLIQYYNGEERAKGNILERFSAQQFPDLHSELNLSSLELGDSALYFCASSVGDRANEKLFFGSGTQLSVL.